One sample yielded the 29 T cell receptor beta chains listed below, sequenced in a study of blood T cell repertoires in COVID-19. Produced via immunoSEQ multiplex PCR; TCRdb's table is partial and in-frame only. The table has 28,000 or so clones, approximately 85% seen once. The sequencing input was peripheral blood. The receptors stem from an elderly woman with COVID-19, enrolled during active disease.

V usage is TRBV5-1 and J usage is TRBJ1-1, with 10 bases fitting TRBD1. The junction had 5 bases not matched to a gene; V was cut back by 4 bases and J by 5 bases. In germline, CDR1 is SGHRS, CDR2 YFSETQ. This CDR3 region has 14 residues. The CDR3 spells CASSPGQGRTEAFF. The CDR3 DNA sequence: TGCGCCAGCAGCCCGGGACAGGGGAGGACTGAAGCTTTCTTT.

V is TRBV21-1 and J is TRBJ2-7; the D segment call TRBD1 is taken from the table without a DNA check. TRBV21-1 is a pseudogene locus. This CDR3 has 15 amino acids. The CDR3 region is CASSAPGTGGDEQYF. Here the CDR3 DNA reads TGTGCCAGCAGCGCACCCGGGACAGGAGGGGACGAGCAGTACTTC.

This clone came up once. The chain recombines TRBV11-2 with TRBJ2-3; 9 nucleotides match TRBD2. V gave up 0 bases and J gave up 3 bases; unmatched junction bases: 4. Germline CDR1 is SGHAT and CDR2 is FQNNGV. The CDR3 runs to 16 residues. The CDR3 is CASSLDSGGRTDTQYF. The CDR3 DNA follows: TGTGCCAGCAGCTTAGACAGCGGGGGGAGGACAGATACGCAGTATTTT. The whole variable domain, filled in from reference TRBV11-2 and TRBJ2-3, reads EAGVAQSPRYKIIEKRQSVAFWCNPISGHATLYWYQQILGQGPKLLIQFQNNGVVDDSQLPKDRFSAERLKGVDSTLKIQPAKLEDSAVYLCASSLDSGGRTDTQYFGPGTRLTVL.

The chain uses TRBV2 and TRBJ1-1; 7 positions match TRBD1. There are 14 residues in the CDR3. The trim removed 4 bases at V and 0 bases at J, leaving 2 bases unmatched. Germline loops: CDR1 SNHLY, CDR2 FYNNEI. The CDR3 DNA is TGTGCCAGCAGTGCGGACAGGCTGAACACTGAAGCTTTCTTT. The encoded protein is CASSADRLNTEAFF.

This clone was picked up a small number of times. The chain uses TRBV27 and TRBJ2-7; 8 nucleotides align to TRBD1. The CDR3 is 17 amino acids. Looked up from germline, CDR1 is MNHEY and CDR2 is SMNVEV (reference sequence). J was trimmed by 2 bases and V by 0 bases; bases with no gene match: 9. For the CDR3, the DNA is TGTGCCAGCAGTTTATCTGGGGCCGGGACAGGTACCTACGAGCAGTACTTC. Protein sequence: CASSLSGAGTGTYEQYF.

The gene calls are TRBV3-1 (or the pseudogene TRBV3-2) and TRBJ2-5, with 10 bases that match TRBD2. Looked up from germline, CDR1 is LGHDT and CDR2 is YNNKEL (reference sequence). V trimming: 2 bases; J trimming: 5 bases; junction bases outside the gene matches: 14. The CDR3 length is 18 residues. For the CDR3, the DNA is TGTGCCAGCAGCCAATGGGACATTCTAGCGGGGGTAGGGGAGACCCAGTACTTC. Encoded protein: CASSQWDILAGVGETQYF.

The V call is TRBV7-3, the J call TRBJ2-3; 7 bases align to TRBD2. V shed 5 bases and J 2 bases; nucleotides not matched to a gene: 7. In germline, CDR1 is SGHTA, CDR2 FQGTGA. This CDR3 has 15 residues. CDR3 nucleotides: TGTGCCAGCAGCCCTTGGGGGGGGTCCACAGATACGCAGTATTTT. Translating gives CASSPWGGSTDTQYF.

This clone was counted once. In DNA, the CDR3 is TGTGCCAGCAGCGAGCGACAGGGATACAATTCACCCCTCCACTTT. Its translation: CASSERQGYNSPLHF. This chain connects TRBV9 to TRBJ1-6; 7 nucleotides match TRBD1. This CDR3 is built from 15 residues. V trimming: 3 bases; J trimming: 7 bases; junction bases outside the gene matches: 7. Per germline, CDR1 SGDLS and CDR2 YYNGEE.

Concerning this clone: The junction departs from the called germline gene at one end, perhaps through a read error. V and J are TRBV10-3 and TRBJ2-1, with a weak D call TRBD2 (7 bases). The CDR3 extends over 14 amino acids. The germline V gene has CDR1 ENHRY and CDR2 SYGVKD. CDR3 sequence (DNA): TGTGCCATCAATGAGGGACGGGGGGCCTATGAGCAGTTCTTC. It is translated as CAINEGRGAYEQFF.

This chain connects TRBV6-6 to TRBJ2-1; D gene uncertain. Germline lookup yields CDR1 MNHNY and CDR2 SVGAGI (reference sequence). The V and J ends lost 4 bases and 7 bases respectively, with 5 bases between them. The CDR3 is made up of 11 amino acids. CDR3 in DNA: TGTGCCAGCAGTTCTATGAATGAGCAGTTCTTC. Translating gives CASSSMNEQFF.

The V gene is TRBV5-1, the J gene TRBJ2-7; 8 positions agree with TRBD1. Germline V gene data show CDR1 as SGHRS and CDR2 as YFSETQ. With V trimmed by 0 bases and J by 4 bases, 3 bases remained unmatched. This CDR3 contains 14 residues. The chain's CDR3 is CASSLAGGPYEQYF. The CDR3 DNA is TGCGCCAGCAGCTTGGCAGGGGGCCCTTACGAGCAGTACTTC.

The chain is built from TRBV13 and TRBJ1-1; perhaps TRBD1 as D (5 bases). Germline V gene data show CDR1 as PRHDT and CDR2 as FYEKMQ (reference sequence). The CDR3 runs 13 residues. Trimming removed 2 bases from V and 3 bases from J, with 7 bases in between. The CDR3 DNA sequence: TGTGCCAGCAGCTTAATGGGGCACACTGAAGCTTTCTTT. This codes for CASSLMGHTEAFF.

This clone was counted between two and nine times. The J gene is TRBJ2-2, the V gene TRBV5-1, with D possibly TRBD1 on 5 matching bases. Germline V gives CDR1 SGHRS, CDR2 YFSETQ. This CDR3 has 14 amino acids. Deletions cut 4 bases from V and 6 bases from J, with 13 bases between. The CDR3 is CASSASGISGELFF. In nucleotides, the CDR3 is TGCGCCAGCAGCGCTTCAGGGATCTCCGGGGAGCTGTTTTTT.

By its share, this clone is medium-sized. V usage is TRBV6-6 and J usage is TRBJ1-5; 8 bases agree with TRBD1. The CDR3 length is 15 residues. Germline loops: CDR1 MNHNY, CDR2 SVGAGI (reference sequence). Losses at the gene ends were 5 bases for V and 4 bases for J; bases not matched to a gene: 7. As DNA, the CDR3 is TGTGCCAGCAGTAACAGGGGGATAGGGAATCAGCCCCAGCATTTT. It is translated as CASSNRGIGNQPQHF.

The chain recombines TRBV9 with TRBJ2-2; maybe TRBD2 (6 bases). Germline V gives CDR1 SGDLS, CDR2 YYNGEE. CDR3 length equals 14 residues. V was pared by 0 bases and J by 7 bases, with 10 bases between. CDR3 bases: TGTGCCAGCAGCGTAGCTACGGAGGGCGGGGAGCTGTTTTTT. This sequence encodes CASSVATEGGELFF.

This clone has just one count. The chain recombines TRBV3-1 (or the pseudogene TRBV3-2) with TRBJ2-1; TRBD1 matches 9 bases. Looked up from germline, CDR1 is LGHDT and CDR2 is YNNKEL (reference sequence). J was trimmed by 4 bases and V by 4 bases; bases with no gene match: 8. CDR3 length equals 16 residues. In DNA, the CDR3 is TGTGCCAGCAGCCGAGGAACAGGGGGCGCTTACAATGAGCAGTTCTTC. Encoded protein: CASSRGTGGAYNEQFF.

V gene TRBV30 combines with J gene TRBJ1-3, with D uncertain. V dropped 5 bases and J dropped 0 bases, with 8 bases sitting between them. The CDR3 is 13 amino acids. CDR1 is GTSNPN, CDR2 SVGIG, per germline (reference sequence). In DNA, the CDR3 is TGTGCCTGGGACGCCTACTCTGGAAACACCATATATTTT. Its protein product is CAWDAYSGNTIYF.

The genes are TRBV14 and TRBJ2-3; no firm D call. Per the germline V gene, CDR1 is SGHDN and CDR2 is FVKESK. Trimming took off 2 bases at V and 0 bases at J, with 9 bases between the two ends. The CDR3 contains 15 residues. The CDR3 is CASSQRLLSTDTQYF. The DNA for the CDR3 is TGTGCCAGCAGCCAACGTCTTCTTAGCACAGATACGCAGTATTTT.

CDR3 in DNA: TGTGCCAGTGGACTAGCGGGGGGGTACAATGAGCAGTTCTTC. Protein product: CASGLAGGYNEQFF. V usage is TRBV19 and J usage is TRBJ2-1; 15 nucleotides align to TRBD2. J was trimmed by 4 bases and V by 8 bases; bases with no gene match: 0. The CDR3 sequence is 14 residues long. Per the germline V gene, CDR1 is LNHDA and CDR2 is SQIVND (reference sequence).

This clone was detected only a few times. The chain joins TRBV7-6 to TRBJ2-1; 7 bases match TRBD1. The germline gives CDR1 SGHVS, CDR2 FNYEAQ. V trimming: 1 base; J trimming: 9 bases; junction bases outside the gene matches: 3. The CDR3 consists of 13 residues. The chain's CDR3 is CASSLESGGEQFF. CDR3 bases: TGTGCCAGCAGCTTAGAGTCAGGGGGTGAGCAGTTCTTC.

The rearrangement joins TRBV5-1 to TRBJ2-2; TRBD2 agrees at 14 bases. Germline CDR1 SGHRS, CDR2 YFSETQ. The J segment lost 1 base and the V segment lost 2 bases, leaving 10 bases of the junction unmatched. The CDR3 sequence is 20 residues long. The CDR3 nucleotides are TGCGCCAGCAGCTTCAGACTAGCGGGGGGGATGAACTTGAACACCGGGGAGCTGTTTTTT. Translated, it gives CASSFRLAGGMNLNTGELFF. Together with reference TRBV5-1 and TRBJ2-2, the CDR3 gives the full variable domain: KAGVTQTPRYLIKTRGQQVTLSCSPISGHRSVSWYQQTPGQGLQFLFEYFSETQRNKGNFPGRFSGRQFSNSRSEMNVSTLELGDSALYLCASSFRLAGGMNLNTGELFFGEGSRLTVL.

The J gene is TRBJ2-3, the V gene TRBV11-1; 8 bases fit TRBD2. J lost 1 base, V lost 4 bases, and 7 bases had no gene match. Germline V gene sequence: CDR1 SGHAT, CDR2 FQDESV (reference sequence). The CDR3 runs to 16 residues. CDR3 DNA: TGTGCCAGCAGCTCCCTTAGCGGGGAAGGCACAGATACGCAGTATTTT. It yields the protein CASSSLSGEGTDTQYF.

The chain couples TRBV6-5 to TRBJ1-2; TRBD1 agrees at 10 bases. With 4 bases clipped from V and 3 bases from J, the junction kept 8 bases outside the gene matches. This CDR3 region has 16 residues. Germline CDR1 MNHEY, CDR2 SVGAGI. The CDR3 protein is CASSSRGTGVDYGYTF. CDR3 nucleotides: TGTGCCAGCAGTTCCCGCGGGACAGGGGTAGACTATGGCTACACCTTC.

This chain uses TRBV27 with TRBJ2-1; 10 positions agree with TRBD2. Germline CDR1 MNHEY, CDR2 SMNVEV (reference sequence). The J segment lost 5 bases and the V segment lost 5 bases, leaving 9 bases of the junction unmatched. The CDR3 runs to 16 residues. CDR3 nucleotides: TGTGCCAGCAGTCCCCGGGGTAGCGGGGGGAACAATGAGCAGTTCTTC. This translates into CASSPRGSGGNNEQFF.

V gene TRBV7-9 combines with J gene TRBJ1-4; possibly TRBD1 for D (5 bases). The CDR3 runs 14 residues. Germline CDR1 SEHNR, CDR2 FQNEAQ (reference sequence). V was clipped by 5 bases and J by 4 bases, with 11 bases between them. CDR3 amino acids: CASSNRQRNEKLFF. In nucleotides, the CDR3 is TGTGCCAGCAGCAACCGACAGCGTAATGAAAAACTGTTTTTT.

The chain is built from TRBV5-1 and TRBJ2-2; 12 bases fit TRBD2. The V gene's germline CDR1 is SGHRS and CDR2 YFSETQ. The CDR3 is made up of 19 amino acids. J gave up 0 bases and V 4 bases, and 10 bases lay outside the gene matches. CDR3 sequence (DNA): TGCGCCAGCAGCCGGAACGATAGGACTAGCGGGGCGAACACCGGGGAGCTGTTTTTT. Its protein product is CASSRNDRTSGANTGELFF.

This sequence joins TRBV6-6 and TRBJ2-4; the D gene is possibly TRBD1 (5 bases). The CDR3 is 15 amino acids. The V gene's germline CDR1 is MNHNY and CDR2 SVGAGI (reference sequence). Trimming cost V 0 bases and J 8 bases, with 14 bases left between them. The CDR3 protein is CASSYSRGEGDIQYF. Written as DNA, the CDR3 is TGTGCCAGCAGTTACTCAAGGGGTGAAGGGGACATTCAGTACTTC.

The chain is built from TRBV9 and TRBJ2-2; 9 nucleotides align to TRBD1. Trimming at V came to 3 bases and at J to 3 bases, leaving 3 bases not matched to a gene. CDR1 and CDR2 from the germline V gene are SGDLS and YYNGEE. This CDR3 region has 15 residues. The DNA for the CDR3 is TGTGCCAGCAGCGCACAGGGGGCGTACACCGGGGAGCTGTTTTTT. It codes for CASSAQGAYTGELFF. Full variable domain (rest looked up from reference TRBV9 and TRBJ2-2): DSGVTQTPKHLITATGQRVTLRCSPRSGDLSVYWYQQSLDQGLQFLIQYYNGEERAKGNILERFSAQQFPDLHSELNLSSLELGDSALYFCASSAQGAYTGELFFGEGSRLTVL.

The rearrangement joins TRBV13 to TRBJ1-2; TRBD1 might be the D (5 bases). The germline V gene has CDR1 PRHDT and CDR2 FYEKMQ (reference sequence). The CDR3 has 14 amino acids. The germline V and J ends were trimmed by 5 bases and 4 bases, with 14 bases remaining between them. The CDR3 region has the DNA TGTGCCAGCAGCACCCCGACAGTCTTCTATGGCTACACCTTC. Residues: CASSTPTVFYGYTF.